This T cell receptor beta chain emerged from a study of cytomegalovirus exposure and HLA in healthy donors. Points from the study as a whole: The investigators catalogued 164 TCR beta chains as cytomegalovirus-associated.

This clone was picked up one time. Its target is unknown. Primers included in the PCR were 60 Vbeta and 13 Jbeta primers. Clones were read by immunoSEQ multiplex PCR, and TCRdb kept only the in-frame ones, dropping some. This sample has just under 95,000 clones, with approximately 84% found just once. Specimen: PBMCs. The origin of this receptor is a woman between 18 and 30 years old in good health and CMV-seropositive.

The CDR3 nucleotides read TGTGCCAGCAGCTCCTGGTTACCGGGAGGCTACACCTTC. Its protein is CASSSWLPGGYTF. V gene TRBV5-4 combines with J gene TRBJ1-2; D is ambiguous. The CDR3 runs 13 residues. The germline V gene encodes CDR1 SGHNT and CDR2 YYREEE (reference sequence). Trimming shortened V by 3 bases and J by 8 bases, and 14 bases separated the two germline ends.